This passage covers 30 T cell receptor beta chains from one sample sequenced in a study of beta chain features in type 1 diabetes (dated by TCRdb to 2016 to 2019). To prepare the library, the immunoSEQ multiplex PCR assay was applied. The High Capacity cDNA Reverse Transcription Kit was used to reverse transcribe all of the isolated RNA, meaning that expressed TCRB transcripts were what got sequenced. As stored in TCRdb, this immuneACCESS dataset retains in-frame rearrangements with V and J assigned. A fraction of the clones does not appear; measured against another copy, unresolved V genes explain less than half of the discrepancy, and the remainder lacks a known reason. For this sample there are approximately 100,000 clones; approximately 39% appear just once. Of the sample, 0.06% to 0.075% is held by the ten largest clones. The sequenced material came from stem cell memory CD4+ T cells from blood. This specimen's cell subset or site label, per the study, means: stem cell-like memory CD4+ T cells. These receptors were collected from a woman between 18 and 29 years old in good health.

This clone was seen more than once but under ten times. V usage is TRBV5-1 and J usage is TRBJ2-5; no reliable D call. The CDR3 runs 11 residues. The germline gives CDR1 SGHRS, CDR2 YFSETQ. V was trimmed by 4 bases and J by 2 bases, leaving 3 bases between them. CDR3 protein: CASSPQETQYF. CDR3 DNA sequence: TGCGCCAGCAGCCCTCAAGAGACCCAGTACTTC.

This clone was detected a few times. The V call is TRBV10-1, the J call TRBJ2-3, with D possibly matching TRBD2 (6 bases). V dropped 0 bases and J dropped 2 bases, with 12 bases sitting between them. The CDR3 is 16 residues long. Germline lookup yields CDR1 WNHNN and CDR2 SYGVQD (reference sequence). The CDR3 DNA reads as TGCGCCAGCAGTGAGTCTCTAGCGAGCTACACAGATACGCAGTATTTT. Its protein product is CASSESLASYTDTQYF.

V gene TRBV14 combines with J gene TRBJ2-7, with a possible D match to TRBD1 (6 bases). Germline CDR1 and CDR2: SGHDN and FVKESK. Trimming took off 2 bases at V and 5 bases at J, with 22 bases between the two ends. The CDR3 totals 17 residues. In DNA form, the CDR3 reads TGTGCCAGCAGCCAAAAAATTGGGACACGACGAAGGGACGAGCAGTACTTC. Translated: CASSQKIGTRRRDEQYF.

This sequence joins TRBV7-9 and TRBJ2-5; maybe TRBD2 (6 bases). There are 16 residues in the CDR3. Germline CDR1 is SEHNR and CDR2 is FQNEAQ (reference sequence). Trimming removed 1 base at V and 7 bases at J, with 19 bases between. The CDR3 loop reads CASSLVVGAGKRTQYF. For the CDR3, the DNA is TGTGCCAGCAGCTTAGTGGTAGGGGCGGGGAAAAGGACCCAGTACTTC.

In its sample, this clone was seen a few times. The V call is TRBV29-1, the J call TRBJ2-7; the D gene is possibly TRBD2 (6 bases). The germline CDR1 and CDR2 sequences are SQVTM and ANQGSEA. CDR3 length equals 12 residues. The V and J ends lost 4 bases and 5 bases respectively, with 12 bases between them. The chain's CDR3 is CSVGAGRHEQYF. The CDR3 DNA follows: TGCAGCGTTGGTGCGGGAAGGCACGAGCAGTACTTC.

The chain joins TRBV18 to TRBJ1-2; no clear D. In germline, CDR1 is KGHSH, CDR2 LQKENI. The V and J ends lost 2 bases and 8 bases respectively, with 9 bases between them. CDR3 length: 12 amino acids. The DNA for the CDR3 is TGTGCCAGCTCACCAGGGCCTGAGGGCTACACCTTC. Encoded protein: CASSPGPEGYTF.

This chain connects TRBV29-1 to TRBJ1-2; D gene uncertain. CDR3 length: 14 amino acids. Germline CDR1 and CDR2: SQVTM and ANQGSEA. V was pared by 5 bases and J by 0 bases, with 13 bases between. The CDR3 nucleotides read TGCAGCGTTACCACCCAGATTTCTAACTATGGCTACACCTTC. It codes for CSVTTQISNYGYTF.

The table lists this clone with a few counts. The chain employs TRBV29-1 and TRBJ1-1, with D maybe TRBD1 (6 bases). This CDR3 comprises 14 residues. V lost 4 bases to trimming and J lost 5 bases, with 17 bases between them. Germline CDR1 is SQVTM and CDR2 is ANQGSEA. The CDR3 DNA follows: TGCAGCGTTGCATACAGGGTCGGGGCAACTGAAGCTTTCTTT. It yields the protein CSVAYRVGATEAFF.

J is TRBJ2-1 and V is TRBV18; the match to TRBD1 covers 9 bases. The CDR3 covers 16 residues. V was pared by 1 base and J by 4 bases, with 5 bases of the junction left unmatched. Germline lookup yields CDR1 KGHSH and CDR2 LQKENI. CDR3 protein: CASSPLTGGQYNEQFF. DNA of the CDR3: TGTGCCAGCTCACCACTCACAGGGGGCCAGTACAATGAGCAGTTCTTC.

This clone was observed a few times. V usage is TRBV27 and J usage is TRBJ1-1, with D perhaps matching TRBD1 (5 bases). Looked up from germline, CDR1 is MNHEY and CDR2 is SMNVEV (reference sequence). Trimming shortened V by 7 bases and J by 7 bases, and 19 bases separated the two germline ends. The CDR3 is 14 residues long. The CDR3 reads CASNAMIGTGEAFF. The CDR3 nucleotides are TGTGCCAGCAACGCCATGATCGGGACTGGTGAAGCTTTCTTT.

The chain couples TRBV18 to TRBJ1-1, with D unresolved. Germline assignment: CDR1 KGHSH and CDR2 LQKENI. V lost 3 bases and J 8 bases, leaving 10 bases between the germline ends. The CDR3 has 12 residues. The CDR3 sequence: CASSPLEGEAFF. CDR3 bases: TGTGCCAGCTCACCGTTGGAGGGAGAAGCTTTCTTT. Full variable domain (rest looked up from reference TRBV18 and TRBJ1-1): NAGVMQNPRHLVRRRGQEARLRCSPMKGHSHVYWYRQLPEEGLKFMVYLQKENIIDESGMPKERFSAEFPKEGPSILRIQQVVRGDSAAYFCASSPLEGEAFFGQGTRLTVV.

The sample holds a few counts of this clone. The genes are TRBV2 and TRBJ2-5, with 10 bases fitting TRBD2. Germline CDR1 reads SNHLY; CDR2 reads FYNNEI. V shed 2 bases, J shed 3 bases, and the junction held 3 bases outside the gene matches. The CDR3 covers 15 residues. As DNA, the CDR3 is TGTGCCAGCAGTGAATACGGACTAGCGGAAGAGACCCAGTACTTC. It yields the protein CASSEYGLAEETQYF.

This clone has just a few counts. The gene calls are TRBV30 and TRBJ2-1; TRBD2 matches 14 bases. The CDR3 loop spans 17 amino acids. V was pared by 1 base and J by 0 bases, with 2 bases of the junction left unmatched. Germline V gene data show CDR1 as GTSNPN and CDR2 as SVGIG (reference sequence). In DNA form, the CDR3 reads TGTGCCTGGAGTGCCGGGACTAGCGGGAGCTCCTACAATGAGCAGTTCTTC. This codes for CAWSAGTSGSSYNEQFF. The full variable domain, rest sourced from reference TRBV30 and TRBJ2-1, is SQTIHQWPATLVQPVGSPLSLECTVEGTSNPNLYWYRQAAGRGLQLLFYSVGIGQISSEVPQNLSASRPQDRQFILSSKKLLLSDSGFYLCAWSAGTSGSSYNEQFFGPGTRLTVL.

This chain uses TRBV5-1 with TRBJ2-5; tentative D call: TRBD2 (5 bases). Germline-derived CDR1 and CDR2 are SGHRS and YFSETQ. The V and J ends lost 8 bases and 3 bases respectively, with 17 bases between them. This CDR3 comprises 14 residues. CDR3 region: CASRYGISKETQYF. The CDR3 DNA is TGCGCCAGTCGGTACGGGATTTCCAAAGAGACCCAGTACTTC.

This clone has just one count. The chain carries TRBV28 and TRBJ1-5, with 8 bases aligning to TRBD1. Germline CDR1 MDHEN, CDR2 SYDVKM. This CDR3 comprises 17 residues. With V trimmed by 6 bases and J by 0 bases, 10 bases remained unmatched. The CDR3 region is CASSPRGRGHSNQPQHF. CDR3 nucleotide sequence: TGTGCCAGCAGCCCTCGGGGCAGGGGGCATAGCAATCAGCCCCAGCATTTT.

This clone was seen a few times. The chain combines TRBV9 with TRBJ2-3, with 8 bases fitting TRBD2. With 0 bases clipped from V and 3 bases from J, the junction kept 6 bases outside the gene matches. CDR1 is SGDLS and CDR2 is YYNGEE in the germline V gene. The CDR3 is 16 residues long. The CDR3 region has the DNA TGTGCCAGCAGCGTAGGTCGGCTAGCGGGTACAGATACGCAGTATTTT. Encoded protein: CASSVGRLAGTDTQYF.

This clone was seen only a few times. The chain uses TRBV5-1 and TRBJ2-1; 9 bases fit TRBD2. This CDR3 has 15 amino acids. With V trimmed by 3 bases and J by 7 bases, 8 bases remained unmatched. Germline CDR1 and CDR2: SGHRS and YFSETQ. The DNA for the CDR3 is TGCGCCAGCAGCTCCCTTAGCGGGAGCGATAATGAGCAGTTCTTC. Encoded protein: CASSSLSGSDNEQFF. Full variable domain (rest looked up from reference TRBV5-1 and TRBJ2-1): KAGVTQTPRYLIKTRGQQVTLSCSPISGHRSVSWYQQTPGQGLQFLFEYFSETQRNKGNFPGRFSGRQFSNSRSEMNVSTLELGDSALYLCASSSLSGSDNEQFFGPGTRLTVL.

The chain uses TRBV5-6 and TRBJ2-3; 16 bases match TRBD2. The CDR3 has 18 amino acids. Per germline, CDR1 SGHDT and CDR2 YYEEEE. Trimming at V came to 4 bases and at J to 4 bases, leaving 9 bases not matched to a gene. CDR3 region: CASSAPGTSGRGSDTQYF. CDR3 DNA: TGTGCCAGCAGCGCACCCGGGACTAGCGGGAGGGGATCAGATACGCAGTATTTT.

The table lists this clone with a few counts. The CDR3 spells CASSPHPGREGYNEQFF. The CDR3 bases are TGTGCCAGCAGTCCCCACCCAGGGAGGGAGGGGTACAATGAGCAGTTCTTC. The V gene is TRBV28, the J gene TRBJ2-1; the match to TRBD2 covers 7 bases. CDR1 and CDR2 (germline): MDHEN, SYDVKM. Unmatched junction bases numbered 14, after V lost 5 bases and J lost 4 bases. CDR3 length: 17 residues.

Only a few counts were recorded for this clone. This CDR3 is CASSVGGYQETQYF. In DNA form, the CDR3 reads TGTGCCAGCAGCGTAGGAGGGTACCAAGAGACCCAGTACTTC. This chain joins TRBV9 and TRBJ2-5, with D possibly matching TRBD2 (5 bases). Per the germline V gene, CDR1 is SGDLS and CDR2 is YYNGEE. Trimming stripped 0 bases from V and 0 bases from J, with 6 bases between. This CDR3 contains 14 residues.

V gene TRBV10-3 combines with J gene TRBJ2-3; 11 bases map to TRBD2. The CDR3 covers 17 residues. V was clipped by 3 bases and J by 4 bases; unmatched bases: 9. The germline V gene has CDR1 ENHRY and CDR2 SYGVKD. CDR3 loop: CAISEGIAGGFADTQYF. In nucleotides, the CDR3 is TGTGCCATCAGTGAAGGGATAGCGGGAGGGTTCGCAGATACGCAGTATTTT.

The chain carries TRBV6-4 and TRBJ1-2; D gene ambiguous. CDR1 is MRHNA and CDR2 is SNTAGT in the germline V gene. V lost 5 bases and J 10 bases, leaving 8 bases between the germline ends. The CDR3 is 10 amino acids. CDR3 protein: CASSQEAYTF. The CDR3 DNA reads TGTGCCAGCAGTCAAGAGGCCTACACCTTC.

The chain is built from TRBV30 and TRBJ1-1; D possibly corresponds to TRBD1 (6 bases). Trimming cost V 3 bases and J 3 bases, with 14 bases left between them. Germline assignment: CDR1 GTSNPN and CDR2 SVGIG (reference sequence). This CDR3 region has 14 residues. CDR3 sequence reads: CAWRKRGGDTEAFF. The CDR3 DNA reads TGTGCCTGGAGGAAGAGGGGGGGGGACACTGAAGCTTTCTTT.

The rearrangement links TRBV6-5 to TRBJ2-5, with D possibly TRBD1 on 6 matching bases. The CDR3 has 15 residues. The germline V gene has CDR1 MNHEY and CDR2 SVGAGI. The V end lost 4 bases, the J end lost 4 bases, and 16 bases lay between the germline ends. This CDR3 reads CASSSTGARGETQYF. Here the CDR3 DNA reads TGTGCCAGCAGTTCGACAGGCGCTCGGGGAGAGACCCAGTACTTC.

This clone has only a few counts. The CDR3 coding sequence is TGTGCCAGCAAAGGCAGGGGAGATACGCAGTATTTT. It is translated as CASKGRGDTQYF. The rearrangement joins TRBV27 to TRBJ2-3, with D possibly TRBD1 on 6 matching bases. With 7 bases removed from V and 5 bases from J, the gap between germline ends came to 10 bases. This CDR3 contains 12 residues. Per the germline V gene, CDR1 is MNHEY and CDR2 is SMNVEV (reference sequence).

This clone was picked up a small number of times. CDR3 in amino acids: CASSSTTGTILGPQHF. For the CDR3, the DNA is TGTGCCAGCAGCTCCACCACCGGCACGATTCTAGGGCCCCAGCATTTT. The chain employs TRBV7-2 and TRBJ1-5; D remains ambiguous. Trimming shortened V by 4 bases and J by 9 bases, and 22 bases separated the two germline ends. CDR1 and CDR2 (germline): SGHTA, FQGNSA. The CDR3 contains 16 residues.

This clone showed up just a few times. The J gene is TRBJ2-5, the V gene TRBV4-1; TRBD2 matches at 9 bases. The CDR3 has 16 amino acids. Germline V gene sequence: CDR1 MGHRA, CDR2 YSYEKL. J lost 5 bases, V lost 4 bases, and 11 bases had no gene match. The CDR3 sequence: CASSPLRGRAVETQYF. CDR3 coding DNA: TGCGCCAGCAGCCCTCTTCGCGGGAGGGCCGTGGAGACCCAGTACTTC.

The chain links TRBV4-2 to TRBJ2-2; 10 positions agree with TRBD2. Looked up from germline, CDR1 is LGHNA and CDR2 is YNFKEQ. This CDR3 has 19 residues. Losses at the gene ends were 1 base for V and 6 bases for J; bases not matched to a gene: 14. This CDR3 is CASSQGGLAGVGIAGELFF. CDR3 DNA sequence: TGTGCCAGCAGCCAAGGAGGGCTAGCGGGAGTCGGTATCGCCGGGGAGCTGTTTTTT.

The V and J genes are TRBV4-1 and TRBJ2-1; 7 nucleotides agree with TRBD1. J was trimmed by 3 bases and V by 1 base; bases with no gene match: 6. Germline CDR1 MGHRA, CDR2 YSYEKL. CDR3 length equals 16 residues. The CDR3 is CASSQVRAGGYNEQFF. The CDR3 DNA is TGCGCCAGCAGCCAAGTGAGAGCAGGGGGCTACAATGAGCAGTTCTTC.

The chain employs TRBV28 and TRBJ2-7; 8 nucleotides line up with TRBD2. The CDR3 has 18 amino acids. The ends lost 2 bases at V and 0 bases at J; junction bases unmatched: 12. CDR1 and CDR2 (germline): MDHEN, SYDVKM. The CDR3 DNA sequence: TGTGCCAGCAGTTTAATAGCGGGAAGTCACCTCTTCTCCTACGAGCAGTACTTC. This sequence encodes CASSLIAGSHLFSYEQYF.